These 22 T cell receptor beta chains were all obtained from the same sample, sequenced in a study of blood T cell repertoires in COVID-19. Profiled with immunoSEQ multiplex PCR; TCRdb holds only in-frame clones, not every one. Altogether hundreds of thousands of clones are present, about 87% being singletons, with the ten largest covering under 3.5%. The specimen sequenced was PBMCs or T cells enriched from blood (not recorded which). All receptors derive from a woman in her 50s who had recovered from COVID-19.

The chain recombines TRBV28 with TRBJ1-1, with D maybe TRBD1 (5 bases). V shed 8 bases and J shed 5 bases, with 15 bases lying between them. The CDR3 covers 13 residues. Germline loops: CDR1 MDHEN, CDR2 SYDVKM. The CDR3 DNA sequence: TGTGCCAGCCGGGGGGACCGCAGGACTGAAGCTTTCTTT. As protein: CASRGDRRTEAFF.

A few counts support this clone. The junction does not match germline at one end; this may be a read error. The V and J genes are TRBV7-7 and TRBJ2-5; the match to TRBD2 covers 11 bases. CDR1 is SSHAT, CDR2 FNYEAQ, per germline (reference sequence). CDR3 length: 15 amino acids. CDR3 coding DNA: TGTGCTAGCAGCTTGGGACTAGCGGTACAAGAGACCCAGTACTTC. It yields the protein CASSLGLAVQETQYF.

The chain combines TRBV6-5 with TRBJ2-3; TRBD1 agrees at 7 bases. Germline V gives CDR1 MNHEY, CDR2 SVGAGI. V gave up 2 bases and J gave up 4 bases; unmatched junction bases: 3. This CDR3 comprises 14 residues. The CDR3 sequence is CASSYRGLADTQYF. In nucleotides, the CDR3 is TGTGCCAGCAGTTACAGGGGGCTCGCAGATACGCAGTATTTT.

In its sample, this clone was seen once. The CDR3 protein is CASSRIEPRNEQFF. The CDR3 DNA reads TGTGCCAGCAGCCGCATAGAGCCGAGAAATGAGCAGTTCTTC. The genes are TRBV4-2 and TRBJ2-1; D unresolved. The CDR3 loop spans 14 amino acids. V lost 4 bases to trimming and J lost 7 bases, with 14 bases between them. Per the germline V gene, CDR1 is LGHNA and CDR2 is YNFKEQ.

The table lists this clone with a few counts. The J gene is TRBJ1-1, the V gene TRBV2; the match to TRBD1 covers 8 bases. Germline V gives CDR1 SNHLY, CDR2 FYNNEI. The CDR3 totals 14 residues. Unmatched junction bases numbered 3, after V lost 2 bases and J lost 4 bases. The CDR3 loop is CASSERQGITEAFF. CDR3 nucleotide sequence: TGTGCCAGCAGTGAACGACAGGGGATCACTGAAGCTTTCTTT.

J is TRBJ1-2 and V is TRBV6-6, with 7 bases identical to TRBD1. CDR3 length: 15 residues. The V and J ends lost 5 bases and 7 bases, in that order; junction bases with no gene match: 13. Per germline, CDR1 MNHNY and CDR2 SVGAGI (reference sequence). The CDR3 is CASSPSTGEAIGYTF. For the CDR3, the DNA is TGTGCCAGCAGTCCTAGTACAGGGGAAGCGATTGGCTACACCTTC.

The rearrangement links TRBV7-9 to TRBJ1-5; unclear D gene. V lost 1 base and J 3 bases, leaving 7 bases between the germline ends. This CDR3 region has 14 residues. Germline V CDR1 and CDR2: SEHNR, FQNEAQ (reference sequence). The CDR3 region has the DNA TGTGCCAGCAGCTTAGAAACGGTCAATCAGCCCCAGCATTTT. Translating it yields CASSLETVNQPQHF.

The rearrangement links TRBV11-3 to TRBJ2-1; 8 bases line up with TRBD2. CDR1 and CDR2 from the germline V gene are SGHNT and YENEEA. Germline trimming cut 5 bases from V and 8 bases from J; bases unmatched to any gene: 14. The CDR3 is 16 residues long. DNA of the CDR3: TGTGCCAGCAGCCCGGGGGGGGTAGCGGGATTTGATGAGCAGTTCTTC. It is translated as CASSPGGVAGFDEQFF.

This clone occurred once. The CDR3 spells CASSSGRDRTFNYGYTF. The DNA of the CDR3 is TGTGCCAGCAGCTCTGGCCGGGACAGGACTTTCAACTATGGCTACACCTTC. The gene calls are TRBV5-4 and TRBJ1-2, with 8 bases matching TRBD1. This CDR3 is 17 amino acids long. Germline CDR1 is SGHNT and CDR2 is YYREEE (reference sequence). V trimming: 3 bases; J trimming: 2 bases; junction bases outside the gene matches: 12.

The chain uses TRBV27 and TRBJ2-3; D might be TRBD1 (5 bases). The CDR3 contains 14 residues. CDR1 is MNHEY, CDR2 SMNVEV, per germline (reference sequence). Between the trimmed V and J ends, which lost 5 bases and 0 bases, there was a span of 9 bases. The CDR3 nucleotides read TGTGCCAGCAGTCTCCAGGGCAGCACAGATACGCAGTATTTT. The encoded protein is CASSLQGSTDTQYF.

J is TRBJ2-2 and V is TRBV28, with TRBD1 matching over 7 bases. Germline V CDR1 and CDR2: MDHEN, SYDVKM. The V and J ends lost 3 bases and 0 bases, in that order; junction bases with no gene match: 16. CDR3 length: 20 amino acids. In DNA, the CDR3 is TGTGCCAGCAGTTTTACAGGGGAATTATCTAAACTCGCGAACACCGGGGAGCTGTTTTTT. Its translation: CASSFTGELSKLANTGELFF. Supplemented by reference TRBV28 and TRBJ2-2, the full variable domain reads DVKVTQSSRYLVKRTGEKVFLECVQDMDHENMFWYRQDPGLGLRLIYFSYDVKMKEKGDIPEGYSVSREKKERFSLILESASTNQTSMYLCASSFTGELSKLANTGELFFGEGSRLTVL.

This clone has only one observation. The V gene is TRBV7-9, the J gene TRBJ2-5; 9 nucleotides match TRBD1. The CDR3 spans 16 residues. V lost 5 bases, J lost 5 bases, and 12 bases stayed unmatched. Germline loops: CDR1 SEHNR, CDR2 FQNEAQ (reference sequence). CDR3 DNA: TGTGCCAGCAGCCCCGACAACAGGGGGCGACAGGAGACCCAGTACTTC. Translated: CASSPDNRGRQETQYF. The whole variable domain, filled in from reference TRBV7-9 and TRBJ2-5, reads DTGVSQNPRHKITKRGQNVTFRCDPISEHNRLYWYRQTLGQGPEFLTYFQNEAQLEKSRLLSDRFSAERPKGSFSTLEIQRTEQGDSAMYLCASSPDNRGRQETQYFGPGTRLLVL.

The rearrangement joins TRBV7-2 to TRBJ1-1; D is uncertain. The CDR3 runs to 12 residues. Germline loops: CDR1 SGHTA, CDR2 FQGNSA. V lost 0 bases and J lost 4, with 3 bases in between. CDR3 residues: CASSLAATEAFF. In DNA form, the CDR3 reads TGTGCCAGCAGCTTAGCGGCCACTGAAGCTTTCTTT.

This clone was recorded once. J is TRBJ2-5 and V is TRBV6-5; D gene ambiguous. V was shortened by 7 bases and J by 2 bases, with 8 bases between the two germline ends. This CDR3 region has 12 residues. Germline CDR1 and CDR2: MNHEY and SVGAGI. The CDR3 DNA sequence: TGTGCCAGCACATTCGAGCAAGAGACCCAGTACTTC. Its translation is CASTFEQETQYF.

The chain carries TRBV5-4 and TRBJ2-3, with D possibly matching TRBD2 (6 bases). CDR1 and CDR2 (germline): SGHNT, YYREEE (reference sequence). The length of the CDR3 is 16 residues. Trimming shortened V by 3 bases and J by 2 bases, and 16 bases separated the two germline ends. CDR3 bases: TGTGCCAGCAGCTCCGGAGGGCCGGGGCTCACAGATACGCAGTATTTT. Translation gives CASSSGGPGLTDTQYF.

The CDR3, as DNA: TGTGCCAGCAGCTTAGGACTAGCGGATTACAATGAGCAGTTCTTC. Protein sequence: CASSLGLADYNEQFF. The gene calls are TRBV7-9 and TRBJ2-1; 9 bases match TRBD2. The trim removed 1 base at V and 4 bases at J, leaving 2 bases unmatched. From germline, CDR1 is SEHNR and CDR2 FQNEAQ (reference sequence). The CDR3 has 15 amino acids. The full variable domain, in which reference TRBV7-9 and TRBJ2-1 provide the parts outside the CDR3, is DTGVSQNPRHKITKRGQNVTFRCDPISEHNRLYWYRQTLGQGPEFLTYFQNEAQLEKSRLLSDRFSAERPKGSFSTLEIQRTEQGDSAMYLCASSLGLADYNEQFFGPGTRLTVL.

A single count supports this clone. The CDR3 nucleotides read TGTGCCAGCAGCCAAGCCGGTCAAGTGTTTTTT. Its protein product is CASSQAGQVFF. The J gene is TRBJ1-4, the V gene TRBV4-2; D gene unclear. Germline assignment: CDR1 LGHNA and CDR2 YNFKEQ. The CDR3 is 11 amino acids. V was clipped by 1 base and J by 15 bases, with 9 bases between them.

The chain uses TRBV9 and TRBJ1-2; TRBD1 agrees at 8 bases. The V segment lost 0 bases and the J segment 7 bases; nucleotides outside the gene matches: 14. CDR1 is SGDLS, CDR2 YYNGEE, per germline. CDR3 length equals 17 residues. CDR3 region: CASSVGLGGQGGSGYTF. In DNA, the CDR3 is TGTGCCAGCAGCGTAGGGCTGGGAGGACAGGGCGGCTCTGGCTACACCTTC.

CDR3 coding DNA: TGTGCCAGCAGACTCGGGGGGATCTCTGGAAACACCATATATTTT. Its protein is CASRLGGISGNTIYF. V and J are TRBV13 and TRBJ1-3; D might be TRBD1 (5 bases). The germline V gene encodes CDR1 PRHDT and CDR2 FYEKMQ (reference sequence). The CDR3 sequence is 15 residues long. The V and J ends lost 6 bases and 0 bases respectively, with 12 bases between them. Full variable domain (outside the CDR3, taken from reference TRBV13 and TRBJ1-3): AAGVIQSPRHLIKEKRETATLKCYPIPRHDTVYWYQQGPGQDPQFLISFYEKMQSDKGSIPDRFSAQQFSDYHSELNMSSLELGDSALYFCASRLGGISGNTIYFGEGSWLTVV.

V gene TRBV4-1 combines with J gene TRBJ1-1, with D tentatively TRBD1 (6 bases). Trimming cost V 0 bases and J 10 bases, with 15 bases left between them. Looked up from germline, CDR1 is MGHRA and CDR2 is YSYEKL. The CDR3 consists of 14 residues. The CDR3 is CASSQEGGGPRAFF. The DNA of the CDR3 is TGCGCCAGCAGCCAAGAGGGAGGGGGGCCTCGAGCTTTCTTT.

The V gene is TRBV28, the J gene TRBJ1-2; D call uncertain. The CDR3 runs 10 residues. Trimming took off 6 bases at V and 4 bases at J, with 3 bases between the two ends. CDR1 and CDR2 from the germline V gene are MDHEN and SYDVKM. The CDR3 bases are TGTGCCAGCAGCGGCTATGGCTACACCTTC. Amino acids: CASSGYGYTF.

This clone was recorded a few times. The V call is TRBV7-8, the J call TRBJ2-7, with D perhaps matching TRBD2 (5 bases). This CDR3 has 12 residues. Trimming pared 4 bases from V and 4 bases from J, leaving 8 bases between. Germline loops: CDR1 SGHVS, CDR2 FQNEAQ. CDR3 coding DNA: TGTGCCAGCAGCTCCCGGGGTTACGAGCAGTACTTC. Translated, it gives CASSSRGYEQYF.